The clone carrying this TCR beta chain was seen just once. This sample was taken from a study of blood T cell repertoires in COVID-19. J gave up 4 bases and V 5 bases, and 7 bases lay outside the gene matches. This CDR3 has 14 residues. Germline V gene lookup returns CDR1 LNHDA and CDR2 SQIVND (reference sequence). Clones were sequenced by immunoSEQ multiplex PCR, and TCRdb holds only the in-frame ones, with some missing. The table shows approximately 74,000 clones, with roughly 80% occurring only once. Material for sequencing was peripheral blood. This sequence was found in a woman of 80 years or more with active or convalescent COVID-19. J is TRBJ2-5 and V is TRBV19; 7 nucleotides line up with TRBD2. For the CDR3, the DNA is TGTGCCAGTAGTTTAGGTGGGAGGGTAGAGACCCAGTACTTC. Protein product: CASSLGGRVETQYF.